One sample yielded the 2 T cell receptor beta chains listed below, sequenced in a study of T cells in narcolepsy. Generated by immunoSEQ multiplex PCR, the TCRdb table keeps only in-frame clones and is missing some. This sample has approximately 25,000 clones; just under 85% occur once, and the top ten carry roughly 1.3%. The sample was CD45RA- memory CD4+ T cells from PBMCs. These receptors all stem from a human donor with narcolepsy.

This clone was seen just once. The V call is TRBV25-1, the J call TRBJ2-1; no clear D. Germline V gives CDR1 MGHDK, CDR2 SYGVNS. V was shortened by 2 bases and J by 3 bases, with 8 bases between the two germline ends. The CDR3 covers 14 residues. CDR3 in DNA: TGTGCCAGCAGTGAAGGGCAGTACTACAATGAGCAGTTCTTC. Its protein is CASSEGQYYNEQFF.

The chain combines TRBV5-1 with TRBJ2-3; D is unresolved. The CDR3 is made up of 12 amino acids. The germline V gene has CDR1 SGHRS and CDR2 YFSETQ. The germline V and J ends were trimmed by 1 base and 4 bases, with 4 bases remaining between them. The CDR3 region is CASSLRSDTQYF. DNA of the CDR3: TGCGCCAGCAGCTTGCGGTCAGATACGCAGTATTTT.